Shown below are 3 T cell receptor beta chains from a single sample sequenced in a study of siplizumab effects on memory and regulatory T cells. The table came from immunoSEQ multiplex PCR; TCRdb's copy has only in-frame clones and leaves some out. The sample lists 99,000 or so clones, more than 85% seen once, with approximately 0.62% in the top ten. The sample taken for sequencing was Tregs sorted from blood. Receptors were obtained from a human donor in good health.

V and J are TRBV29-1 and TRBJ2-3; perhaps TRBD2 as D (5 bases). Between the trimmed V and J ends, which lost 5 bases and 6 bases, there was a span of 9 bases. CDR1 and CDR2 (germline): SQVTM, ANQGSEA. This CDR3 contains 11 residues. The CDR3 is CSVTDYDTQYF. The DNA for the CDR3 is TGCAGCGTTACCGACTACGATACGCAGTATTTT.

CDR3 region: CASSLYAGLDNEQFF. The CDR3 region has the DNA TGTGCCAGCAGTTTATATGCGGGATTGGACAATGAGCAGTTCTTC. The chain recombines TRBV27 with TRBJ2-1, with D tentatively TRBD2 (6 bases). In germline, CDR1 is MNHEY, CDR2 SMNVEV (reference sequence). V lost 1 base and J 5 bases, leaving 12 bases between the germline ends. This CDR3 comprises 15 residues.

The V and J genes are TRBV19 and TRBJ2-7; 8 bases are shared with TRBD1. CDR3 length equals 14 residues. CDR1 is LNHDA, CDR2 SQIVND, per germline (reference sequence). J lost 2 bases, V lost 6 bases, and 6 bases had no gene match. The CDR3 here is CASRGQGPPYEQYF. As DNA, the CDR3 is TGTGCCAGTAGAGGACAGGGTCCCCCCTACGAGCAGTACTTC.